This passage covers 28 T cell receptor beta chains from one sample sequenced in a study of cytomegalovirus exposure and HLA in healthy donors. PCR used 60 Vbeta primers and 13 Jbeta primers. The method was immunoSEQ multiplex PCR; TCRdb's version includes in-frame clones alone and lacks a portion of them. The table shows 100,000 to 150,000 clones, with 70% to 80% occurring only once. The material sequenced was PBMCs. The receptors derive from a man aged 50-60 years in good health and CMV-seronegative.

V is TRBV6-5 and J is TRBJ2-2; D may be TRBD1 (6 bases). The CDR3 is made up of 14 amino acids. Trimming took 3 bases from V and 6 from J, leaving 11 bases between them. In germline, CDR1 is MNHEY, CDR2 SVGAGI. The CDR3 bases are TGTGCCAGCAGTTATCCCCAGGGGTCCGGGGAGCTGTTTTTT. As protein: CASSYPQGSGELFF.

This chain uses TRBV6-5 with TRBJ2-5, with D maybe TRBD2 (7 bases). The CDR3 spans 14 residues. The germline gives CDR1 MNHEY, CDR2 SVGAGI. V was clipped by 4 bases and J by 7 bases, with 16 bases between them. The CDR3 reads CASSSGGPKGTQYF. In nucleotides, the CDR3 is TGTGCCAGCAGTTCCGGGGGGCCGAAAGGGACCCAGTACTTC.

The rearrangement links TRBV18 to TRBJ2-3; D may be TRBD1 (6 bases). Trimming pared 3 bases from V and 0 bases from J, leaving 13 bases between. This CDR3 comprises 16 residues. Per the germline V gene, CDR1 is KGHSH and CDR2 is LQKENI. CDR3 sequence reads: CASSPFGTISTDTQYF. CDR3 bases: TGTGCCAGCTCACCCTTCGGGACAATTAGCACAGATACGCAGTATTTT.

This CDR3 reads CASSLYLAGTDQTYEQYF. For the CDR3, the DNA is TGTGCCAGCAGCTTATATCTAGCGGGGACGGACCAAACCTACGAGCAGTACTTC. The chain has TRBV7-2 and TRBJ2-5, with 9 bases lining up with TRBD2. The J call may be faulty, since TRBJ2-7 better matches the DNA end. This CDR3 comprises 18 residues. Germline V CDR1 and CDR2: SGHTA, FQGNSA.

With respect to this clone: The junction does not match germline at one end; this may be a read error. This sequence joins TRBV9 and TRBJ1-6, with 10 nucleotides matching TRBD1. This CDR3 has 15 residues. From germline, CDR1 is SGDLS and CDR2 YYNGEE. The DNA of the CDR3 is TGTGCCATCAGCGTAGGACAGGGGGAAGGCTCACCCCTCCACTTT. As protein: CAISVGQGEGSPLHF.

The chain uses TRBV10-2 and TRBJ1-2; the D gene is possibly TRBD1 (6 bases). Trimming removed 7 bases at V and 7 bases at J, with 22 bases between. The CDR3 contains 15 residues. The germline V gene encodes CDR1 WSHSY and CDR2 SAAADI. CDR3 bases: TGCGCCAGCACTACATCCTCGCAGGGGATATGTGGCTACACCTTC. It specifies CASTTSSQGICGYTF.

This clone appeared a few times. V gene TRBV15 combines with J gene TRBJ1-1, with D possibly being TRBD1 (6 bases). CDR3 length: 15 amino acids. V was trimmed by 1 base and J by 10 bases, leaving 19 bases between them. CDR1 and CDR2 (germline): LNHNV, YYDKDF (reference sequence). In nucleotides, the CDR3 is TGTGCCACCAGCAGAGTGCAGTGGGGGCCTGGGGGAGCTTTCTTT. This encodes CATSRVQWGPGGAFF.

The table lists this clone with a count of one. The rearrangement joins TRBV20-1 to TRBJ2-1, with D unclear. Germline assignment: CDR1 DFQATT and CDR2 SNEGSKA (reference sequence). This CDR3 has 11 amino acids. Trimming pared 4 bases from V and 4 bases from J, leaving 5 bases between. CDR3 protein: CSANSYNEQFF. DNA of the CDR3: TGCAGTGCTAACAGTTACAATGAGCAGTTCTTC.

The CDR3 protein is CASSDRRLAGGSYNEQFF. Here the CDR3 DNA reads TGTGCCAGCAGCGATCGGCGACTAGCGGGGGGGTCCTACAATGAGCAGTTCTTC. This chain joins TRBV11-2 and TRBJ2-1; 14 nucleotides line up with TRBD2. The germline V gene has CDR1 SGHAT and CDR2 FQNNGV. The length of the CDR3 is 18 residues. V shed 5 bases, J shed 1 base, and the junction held 7 bases outside the gene matches.

In its sample, this clone was seen a few times. V and J are TRBV5-6 and TRBJ2-1, with TRBD2 matching over 7 bases. The CDR3 contains 16 residues. Germline CDR1 SGHDT, CDR2 YYEEEE. V shed 0 bases, J shed 0 bases, and the junction held 3 bases outside the gene matches. CDR3 nucleotide sequence: TGTGCCAGCAGCTTGGTCGGGGGGAGCTCCTACAATGAGCAGTTCTTC. As protein: CASSLVGGSSYNEQFF.

This chain links TRBV4-1 with TRBJ1-1, with no clear D. Trimming left V 1 base short and J 0 bases short, with 6 bases between. The CDR3 is 14 residues long. Looked up from germline, CDR1 is MGHRA and CDR2 is YSYEKL. This CDR3 is CASSQVKLNTEAFF. Written as DNA, the CDR3 is TGCGCCAGCAGCCAAGTTAAGCTGAACACTGAAGCTTTCTTT.

The table lists this clone with a few counts. The chain carries TRBV5-1 and TRBJ2-7; possibly TRBD1 for D (5 bases). The CDR3 extends over 13 amino acids. The V end lost 4 bases, the J end lost 7 bases, and 15 bases lay between the germline ends. The germline CDR1 and CDR2 sequences are SGHRS and YFSETQ. The CDR3 sequence is CASSISQGGEQYV. CDR3 in DNA: TGCGCCAGCAGCATATCGCAGGGTGGTGAGCAGTACGTC.

Points on this clone: This is likely a read error, given that the CDR3 carries no conserved phenylalanine or tryptophan at its end. V is TRBV6-5 and J is TRBJ1-2; the match to TRBD1 covers 9 bases. V shed 5 bases and J 4 bases; nucleotides not matched to a gene: 2. The germline gives CDR1 MNHEY, CDR2 SVGAGI. This CDR3 spans 13 amino acids. CDR3 in amino acids: CASSQGQGYGYTS. The CDR3 coding sequence is TGTGCCAGCAGTCAGGGACAGGGCTATGGCTACACCTCC.

This chain uses TRBV6-5 with TRBJ1-3, with D uncertain. The CDR3 has 14 residues. Trimming took off 8 bases at V and 0 bases at J, with 11 bases between the two ends. Germline V gene lookup returns CDR1 MNHEY and CDR2 SVGAGI. The CDR3 sequence is CASSRGNSGNTIYF. In DNA form, the CDR3 reads TGTGCCAGCTCCCGGGGTAACTCTGGAAACACCATATATTTT.

The chain uses TRBV21-1 and TRBJ1-6; the table's TRBD1 call for D was not verified on the DNA. TRBV21-1 is assigned pseudogene status. The length of the CDR3 is 16 residues. The CDR3 sequence: CASSQPAGRGNSPLHF. The DNA for the CDR3 is TGTGCCAGCAGCCAGCCGGCAGGGCGAGGAAATTCACCCCTCCACTTT.

The rearrangement links TRBV5-4 to TRBJ2-1, with D possibly matching TRBD1 (6 bases). Per the germline V gene, CDR1 is SGHNT and CDR2 is YYREEE (reference sequence). V was trimmed by 0 bases and J by 4 bases, leaving 8 bases between them. The CDR3 totals 14 residues. CDR3 residues: CASSLGTEYNEQFF. The CDR3 nucleotides are TGTGCCAGCAGCTTGGGGACAGAGTACAATGAGCAGTTCTTC.

The chain joins TRBV11-1 to TRBJ2-3; TRBD2 is a possible D gene (6 bases). The V gene lost 5 bases and the J gene lost 1 base, with 13 bases spanning the gap. Germline V gene data show CDR1 as SGHAT and CDR2 as FQDESV (reference sequence). This CDR3 spans 15 amino acids. DNA of the CDR3: TGTGCCAGCAGCCTCGCAGGCGGGGGCACAGATACGCAGTATTTT. This codes for CASSLAGGGTDTQYF.

J is TRBJ2-5 and V is TRBV5-4; unclear D gene. The better agreement between TRBJ2-7 and the DNA end casts doubt on the J call. The germline V gene encodes CDR1 SGHNT and CDR2 YYREEE (reference sequence). The length of the CDR3 is 14 residues. The CDR3 sequence is CASSLDAKPYEQYF. The DNA of the CDR3 is TGTGCCAGCAGCTTGGATGCCAAACCCTACGAGCAGTACTTC.

This clone appeared a few times. The chain combines TRBV18 with TRBJ1-3, with 9 bases that match TRBD1. In germline, CDR1 is KGHSH, CDR2 LQKENI. The CDR3 runs 17 residues. Trimming removed 2 bases from V and 0 bases from J; junction bases left unmatched: 5. The DNA for the CDR3 is TGTGCCAGCTCACCATCTACAGGGGGCAACTCTGGAAACACCATATATTTT. It codes for CASSPSTGGNSGNTIYF.

V usage is TRBV7-6 and J usage is TRBJ2-3; 11 nucleotides line up with TRBD2. Germline V gene sequence: CDR1 SGHVS, CDR2 FNYEAQ. Unmatched junction bases numbered 12, after V lost 5 bases and J lost 8 bases. The CDR3 has 16 residues. CDR3 in amino acids: CASSPYNSGGAPTQYF. The CDR3, as DNA: TGTGCCAGCAGCCCCTATAATAGCGGGGGGGCCCCTACGCAGTATTTT.

The J gene is TRBJ2-7, the V gene TRBV11-3, with TRBD2 matching 7 bases. This CDR3 spans 14 amino acids. Trimming took 5 bases from V and 1 from J; bases not matched to a gene: 5. CDR1 is SGHNT, CDR2 YENEEA, per germline. The CDR3 spells CASSPGGLSYEQYF. The CDR3 DNA follows: TGTGCCAGCAGCCCCGGGGGGTTATCCTACGAGCAGTACTTC.

The chain has TRBV7-3 and TRBJ2-1, with 8 positions matching TRBD2. The CDR3 is made up of 15 amino acids. Germline V gene lookup returns CDR1 SGHTA and CDR2 FQGTGA. The J segment lost 3 bases and the V segment lost 5 bases, leaving 6 bases of the junction unmatched. CDR3 sequence reads: CASSSTGGNYNEQFF. The CDR3 nucleotides read TGTGCCAGCAGCAGTACGGGGGGGAACTACAATGAGCAGTTCTTC.

This chain's CDR3 is CACSASGDADTQYF. For the CDR3, the DNA is TGTGCCTGCTCTGCTAGCGGGGACGCAGATACGCAGTATTTT. V usage is TRBV6-1 and J usage is TRBJ2-3, with TRBD2 matching 9 bases. The CDR3 is 14 amino acids. Trimming removed 11 bases from V and 4 bases from J; junction bases left unmatched: 10. In germline, CDR1 is MNHNS, CDR2 SASEGT.

Details on this clone: One end of the junction is discordant with germline, which a read error may explain. The chain employs TRBV7-9 and TRBJ2-3, with D perhaps matching TRBD2 (6 bases). This CDR3 has 15 amino acids. The germline V gene encodes CDR1 SEHNR and CDR2 FQNEAQ (reference sequence). The CDR3 loop is CSSSPAGTESDTQYF. As DNA, the CDR3 is TGTTCCAGCAGCCCCGCCGGGACTGAGTCAGATACGCAGTATTTT.

The chain employs TRBV11-3 and TRBJ2-1; no clear D gene. The CDR3 length is 13 residues. Looked up from germline, CDR1 is SGHNT and CDR2 is YENEEA. Between the trimmed V and J ends, which lost 2 bases and 5 bases, there was a span of 7 bases. CDR3 amino acids: CASSLSQNNEQFF. The CDR3 nucleotides read TGTGCCAGCAGCTTATCACAAAACAATGAGCAGTTCTTC. The whole variable domain, filled in from reference TRBV11-3 and TRBJ2-1, reads EAGVVQSPRYKIIEKKQPVAFWCNPISGHNTLYWYLQNLGQGPELLIRYENEEAVDDSQLPKDRFSAERLKGVDSTLKIQPAELGDSAVYLCASSLSQNNEQFFGPGTRLTVL.

The chain links TRBV29-1 to TRBJ2-2, with TRBD1 identical over 10 bases. The CDR3 is made up of 14 amino acids. Germline V gene data show CDR1 as SQVTM and CDR2 as ANQGSEA. J lost 7 bases, V lost 4 bases, and 6 bases had no gene match. The CDR3 here is CSVGDRGSGGELFF. The CDR3 DNA sequence: TGCAGCGTTGGGGACAGGGGTTCGGGCGGGGAGCTGTTTTTT.

V and J are TRBV7-2 and TRBJ1-5, with a weak D call TRBD1 (6 bases). This CDR3 has 13 amino acids. V lost 5 bases, J lost 4 bases, and 9 bases lay in between. CDR1 is SGHTA, CDR2 FQGNSA, per germline. Here the CDR3 reads CASSGQNNQPQHF. The DNA of the CDR3 is TGTGCCAGCAGCGGACAGAATAATCAGCCCCAGCATTTT.

This clone was found once. The V and J genes are TRBV28 and TRBJ2-4, with D uncertain. V was clipped by 3 bases and J by 6 bases, with 18 bases between them. The CDR3 is made up of 16 amino acids. The germline V gene encodes CDR1 MDHEN and CDR2 SYDVKM. This CDR3 is CASSFSAAETTNIQYF. The CDR3 bases are TGTGCCAGCAGTTTTTCGGCGGCGGAGACGACAAACATTCAGTACTTC.